The next 5 T cell receptor beta chains were all read from a single sample in a study of T cell changes during pregnancy in multiple sclerosis. Clones were read by immunoSEQ multiplex PCR, and TCRdb kept only the in-frame ones, dropping some. The profile shows around 110,000 clones, roughly 90% of them singletons. Sequenced material: peripheral blood, taken in the third trimester of pregnancy. These receptor sequences come from a female donor with multiple sclerosis, enrolled in a pregnancy study.

This chain joins TRBV6-1 and TRBJ1-2; D might be TRBD1 (6 bases). V was cut by 6 bases and J by 8 bases, with 19 bases left in between. The V gene's germline CDR1 is MNHNS and CDR2 SASEGT. There are 14 residues in the CDR3. The CDR3 sequence is CASSDIQGIGGYTF. In DNA form, the CDR3 reads TGTGCCAGCAGCGATATACAGGGAATCGGGGGCTACACCTTC.

The V and J genes are TRBV9 and TRBJ1-1; 7 positions match TRBD1. V gave up 5 bases and J gave up 2 bases; unmatched junction bases: 6. CDR1 and CDR2 from the germline V gene are SGDLS and YYNGEE. The length of the CDR3 is 14 residues. CDR3 protein: CASSRTGFNTEAFF. The CDR3 nucleotides read TGTGCCAGCAGTAGGACAGGCTTTAACACTGAAGCTTTCTTT.

This chain connects TRBV5-1 to TRBJ2-1; 14 nucleotides agree with TRBD2. The germline gives CDR1 SGHRS, CDR2 YFSETQ. V was pared by 2 bases and J by 10 bases, with 8 bases of the junction left unmatched. This CDR3 region has 16 residues. The CDR3, as DNA: TGCGCCAGCAGCTTTTCTCGACTAGCGGGGGGGCGGGAGCAGTTCTTC. Translating gives CASSFSRLAGGREQFF.

This sequence joins TRBV7-3 and TRBJ1-5, with 7 nucleotides matching TRBD1. Germline loops: CDR1 SGHTA, CDR2 FQGTGA. The CDR3 totals 14 residues. V gave up 6 bases and J gave up 4 bases; unmatched junction bases: 6. This CDR3 is CASRVTGSNQPQHF. CDR3 DNA: TGTGCCAGCAGGGTGACAGGGAGTAATCAGCCCCAGCATTTT.

V and J are TRBV27 and TRBJ2-7, with 7 bases identical to TRBD1. V lost 5 bases and J lost 2; bases outside the gene matches: 12. Germline V gene lookup returns CDR1 MNHEY and CDR2 SMNVEV (reference sequence). The CDR3 length is 16 residues. This chain's CDR3 is CASSLFFGTETYEQYF. The CDR3 DNA follows: TGTGCCAGCAGTCTTTTTTTCGGGACAGAAACCTACGAGCAGTACTTC.